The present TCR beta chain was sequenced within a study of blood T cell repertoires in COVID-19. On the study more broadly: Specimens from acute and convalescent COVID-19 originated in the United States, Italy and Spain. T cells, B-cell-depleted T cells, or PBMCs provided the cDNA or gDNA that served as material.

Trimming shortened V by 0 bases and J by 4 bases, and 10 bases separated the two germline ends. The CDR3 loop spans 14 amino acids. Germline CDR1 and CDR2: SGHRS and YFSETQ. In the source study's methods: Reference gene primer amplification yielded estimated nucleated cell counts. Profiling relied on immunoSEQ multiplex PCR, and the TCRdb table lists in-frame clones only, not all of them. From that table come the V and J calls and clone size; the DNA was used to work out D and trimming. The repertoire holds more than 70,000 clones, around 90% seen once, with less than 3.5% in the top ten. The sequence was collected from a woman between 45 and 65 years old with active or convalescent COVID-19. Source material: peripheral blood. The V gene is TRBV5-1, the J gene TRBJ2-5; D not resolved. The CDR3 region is CASSLGQVGETQYF. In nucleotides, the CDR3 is TGCGCCAGCAGCTTGGGCCAGGTCGGAGAGACCCAGTACTTC.